These 4 T cell receptor beta chains came from one sample sequenced in a study of cytomegalovirus exposure and HLA in healthy donors. 13 Jbeta primers and 60 Vbeta primers were used for the PCR. Clones were sequenced by immunoSEQ multiplex PCR, and TCRdb holds only the in-frame ones, with some missing. The table includes under 200,000 clones, roughly 74% detected once. Sequencing was done on a sample of PBMCs. The source is a young woman in good health and CMV-seronegative.

This chain joins TRBV27 and TRBJ2-5; TRBD2 aligns across 8 bases. The last part of the DNA fits TRBJ2-7 better; the J call may be wrong. Germline CDR1 is MNHEY and CDR2 is SMNVEV (reference sequence). There are 16 residues in the CDR3. The CDR3 loop is CASSLFSSGMTYEQYF. CDR3 coding DNA: TGTGCCAGCAGTTTATTCAGTAGCGGGATGACCTACGAGCAGTACTTC.

This chain connects TRBV28 to TRBJ1-1; the match to TRBD1 covers 9 bases. This CDR3 has 15 amino acids. Germline V gene sequence: CDR1 MDHEN, CDR2 SYDVKM. V was clipped by 2 bases and J by 2 bases; unmatched bases: 3. The CDR3 nucleotides read TGTGCCAGCAGTTTAAGACAGGGGGGTAACACTGAAGCTTTCTTT. It translates to CASSLRQGGNTEAFF.

CDR3 amino acids: CASSVSLRQGRAEYYEQYF. DNA of the CDR3: TGTGCCAGCAGCGTCAGCCTCCGACAGGGGCGGGCGGAATACTACGAGCAGTACTTC. The chain links TRBV7-2 to TRBJ2-7; 8 bases line up with TRBD1. CDR1 SGHTA and CDR2 FQGNSA come from the germline V gene. The V and J ends lost 5 bases and 3 bases, in that order; junction bases with no gene match: 21. The length of the CDR3 is 19 residues.

The chain joins TRBV5-8 to TRBJ1-1, with a tentative D call TRBD1 (6 bases). The ends were cut back, 4 bases at V and 1 base at J, with 11 bases in the middle. Germline CDR1 SGHTS, CDR2 YDEGEE. The CDR3 runs to 14 residues. The CDR3 spells CASSTVTGNTEAFF. The CDR3 region has the DNA TGTGCCAGCAGCACCGTGACAGGGAACACTGAAGCTTTCTTT.